The 27 T cell receptor beta chains listed next were all sequenced from one sample in a study of siplizumab effects on memory and regulatory T cells (dated by TCRdb to about 2019). Receptors were amplified or captured by the immunoSEQ multiplex PCR assay. TCRdb retrieved this table from immuneACCESS and kept in-frame rearrangements only. Not all clones are present; in checked studies, unresolved V genes account for under half, and no reason is known for the remainder. The sample contains 100,000 to 120,000 clones, roughly 92% of them found a single time. Jointly, the top ten make up 1% to 1.5% of the sample. The sequenced material came from CD4+ T cells sorted from blood. These receptors all stem from a human donor in good health.

The chain combines TRBV4-1 with TRBJ2-1; 7 positions agree with TRBD1. Germline assignment: CDR1 MGHRA and CDR2 YSYEKL. The CDR3 runs to 12 residues. After removal of 0 bases from V and 16 bases from J, the junction contained 6 bases not matched to a gene. The CDR3 is CASSQEGTVQFF. The CDR3 DNA is TGCGCCAGCAGCCAAGAGGGGACAGTGCAATTCTTC.

This chain links TRBV4-1 with TRBJ2-3; no clear D gene. Germline lookup yields CDR1 MGHRA and CDR2 YSYEKL. The V gene lost 3 bases and the J gene lost 4 bases, with 5 bases spanning the gap. This CDR3 spans 12 amino acids. Written as DNA, the CDR3 is TGCGCCAGCAGCCACCCCTCAGATACGCAGTATTTT. Translating it yields CASSHPSDTQYF.

The chain uses TRBV19 and TRBJ1-4, with D uncertain. Trimming left V 8 bases short and J 8 bases short, with 15 bases between. The V gene's germline CDR1 is LNHDA and CDR2 SQIVND (reference sequence). The CDR3 has 13 residues. The CDR3 loop is CASSPPGGEKLFF. The CDR3, as DNA: TGTGCCAGTTCGCCTCCGGGTGGGGAAAAACTGTTTTTT.

The chain combines TRBV6-1 with TRBJ2-5, with 8 bases aligning to TRBD1. The last part of the DNA fits TRBJ2-7 better; the J call may be wrong. This CDR3 is built from 15 residues. Germline V lookup: CDR1 MNHNS, CDR2 SASEGT. This CDR3 is CASSERDRSSYEQYF. The CDR3 DNA reads as TGTGCCAGCAGTGAGAGGGACAGGAGTTCCTACGAGCAGTACTTC.

The chain has TRBV18 and TRBJ2-5, with 10 bases matching TRBD1. Germline V gene lookup returns CDR1 KGHSH and CDR2 LQKENI. This CDR3 contains 15 residues. V shed 0 bases and J 6 bases; nucleotides not matched to a gene: 4. The CDR3 DNA is TGTGCCAGCTCACCACCGACAGGGGGCTCGCAGACCCAGTACTTC. This translates into CASSPPTGGSQTQYF.

V is TRBV10-3 and J is TRBJ2-2; D gene ambiguous. V lost 0 bases to trimming and J lost 6 bases, with 8 bases between them. The CDR3 runs to 14 residues. Germline V gives CDR1 ENHRY, CDR2 SYGVKD. The CDR3 region has the DNA TGTGCCATCAGTGAGTCAGGTGTTCCCGGGGAGCTGTTTTTT. Amino acid sequence: CAISESGVPGELFF.

J is TRBJ1-6 and V is TRBV6-6, with 8 positions matching TRBD1. The V gene's germline CDR1 is MNHNY and CDR2 SVGAGI (reference sequence). Trimming cost V 2 bases and J 10 bases; bases outside gene matches: 7. The CDR3 has 15 amino acids. For the CDR3, the DNA is TGTGCCAGCAGTTACGAGGGCAGGGGGCGGTCACCCCTCCACTTT. It yields the protein CASSYEGRGRSPLHF.

The CDR3 coding sequence is TGTGCCAGCAGTCGGACCGGGACACCAACAGATACGCAGTATTTT. This gives the protein CASSRTGTPTDTQYF. The chain has TRBV6-5 and TRBJ2-3; possible D gene TRBD1, 6 bases. The CDR3 is 15 residues long. Germline-derived CDR1 and CDR2 are MNHEY and SVGAGI. V was trimmed by 5 bases and J by 3 bases, leaving 15 bases between them.

This CDR3 reads CASSPTGGAFYGYTF. CDR3 nucleotide sequence: TGTGCCAGCAGCCCCACAGGGGGCGCCTTCTATGGCTACACCTTC. The V gene is TRBV6-5, the J gene TRBJ1-2, with 9 positions matching TRBD1. The CDR3 contains 15 residues. Germline assignment: CDR1 MNHEY and CDR2 SVGAGI. V was clipped by 6 bases and J by 4 bases; unmatched bases: 9.

This chain uses TRBV9 with TRBJ1-4; D is ambiguous. V lost 5 bases to trimming and J lost 3 bases, with 11 bases between them. Germline V gives CDR1 SGDLS, CDR2 YYNGEE. The CDR3 is 14 residues long. The CDR3 reads CASSVGWSNEKLFF. The CDR3 DNA follows: TGTGCCAGCAGTGTGGGATGGTCTAATGAAAAACTGTTTTTT.

The chain uses TRBV6-6 and TRBJ2-3; D may be TRBD2 (5 bases). The germline gives CDR1 MNHNY, CDR2 SVGAGI (reference sequence). Trimming pared 2 bases from V and 7 bases from J, leaving 7 bases between. The length of the CDR3 is 12 residues. The CDR3 coding sequence is TGTGCCAGCAGTTACGAGGGTCATACGCAGTATTTT. Translated, it gives CASSYEGHTQYF.

J is TRBJ1-4 and V is TRBV5-1, with 8 nucleotides matching TRBD1. The germline gives CDR1 SGHRS, CDR2 YFSETQ. Trimming removed 0 bases from V and 0 bases from J; junction bases left unmatched: 4. There are 17 residues in the CDR3. The CDR3 loop is CASSLGTGSTTNEKLFF. CDR3 in DNA: TGCGCCAGCAGCTTGGGGACAGGGAGCACAACTAATGAAAAACTGTTTTTT.

The chain carries TRBV6-5 and TRBJ2-2, with TRBD1 as a possible D gene (5 bases). Between the trimmed V and J ends, which lost 2 bases and 3 bases, there was a span of 7 bases. The length of the CDR3 is 14 residues. The germline V gene encodes CDR1 MNHEY and CDR2 SVGAGI. CDR3 sequence reads: CASSYLRDTGELFF. The CDR3 bases are TGTGCCAGCAGTTACCTCAGGGACACCGGGGAGCTGTTTTTT.

The chain employs TRBV4-2 and TRBJ1-6; D is possibly TRBD1 (6 bases). Germline-derived CDR1 and CDR2 are LGHNA and YNFKEQ. Trimming took off 1 base at V and 7 bases at J, with 20 bases between the two ends. This CDR3 has 18 amino acids. The CDR3 loop is CASSQGPPGNDRNSPLHF. DNA of the CDR3: TGTGCCAGCAGCCAAGGTCCCCCAGGCAATGACAGGAATTCACCCCTCCACTTT.

This sequence joins TRBV5-6 and TRBJ2-2; D is possibly TRBD2 (5 bases). Germline V lookup: CDR1 SGHDT, CDR2 YYEEEE. This CDR3 region has 15 residues. Trimming left V 6 bases short and J 4 bases short, with 16 bases between. The CDR3 sequence: CASTPLRRGTGELFF. The CDR3 DNA reads as TGTGCCAGCACCCCGTTACGACGGGGCACCGGGGAGCTGTTTTTT.

CDR3 loop: CASSQDGPGKRGSVTQYF. The CDR3 DNA is TGCGCCAGCAGCCAAGATGGTCCCGGCAAGCGGGGGTCGGTGACCCAGTACTTC. This chain links TRBV4-1 with TRBJ2-5; 8 positions match TRBD2. After removal of 0 bases from V and 7 bases from J, the junction contained 16 bases not matched to a gene. CDR1 MGHRA and CDR2 YSYEKL come from the germline V gene. The CDR3 is 18 amino acids.

V gene TRBV4-1 combines with J gene TRBJ2-3; no firm D call. The germline V and J ends were trimmed by 10 bases and 6 bases, with 8 bases remaining between them. Looked up from germline, CDR1 is MGHRA and CDR2 is YSYEKL. The CDR3 loop spans 10 amino acids. CDR3 amino acids: CATQLDTQYF. The CDR3 bases are TGCGCCACACAATTGGATACGCAGTATTTT.

The chain combines TRBV7-2 with TRBJ2-1; D is possibly TRBD2 (6 bases). V dropped 1 base and J dropped 0 bases, with 10 bases sitting between them. Per germline, CDR1 SGHTA and CDR2 FQGNSA. The CDR3 extends over 16 amino acids. The CDR3 bases are TGTGCCAGCAGCTTAGTTAGCGGAAACTCCTACAATGAGCAGTTCTTC. The encoded protein is CASSLVSGNSYNEQFF. The complete variable domain, with remaining parts taken from reference TRBV7-2 and TRBJ2-1, reads GAGVSQSPSNKVTEKGKDVELRCDPISGHTALYWYRQSLGQGLEFLIYFQGNSAPDKSGLPSDRFSAERTGGSVSTLTIQRTQQEDSAVYLCASSLVSGNSYNEQFFGPGTRLTVL.

This chain connects TRBV2 to TRBJ2-2; a weak D match, TRBD1 (5 bases). Trimming took off 11 bases at V and 2 bases at J, with 15 bases between the two ends. The CDR3 loop spans 14 amino acids. CDR1 SNHLY and CDR2 FYNNEI come from the germline V gene. DNA for the CDR3: TGTGCCGGAAAGAGGACACCCAACACCGGGGAGCTGTTTTTT. Translating gives CAGKRTPNTGELFF.

The CDR3 DNA reads as TGTGCCAGCTCACCACCTGCGGGGCTGTCTGGAAACACCATATATTTT. Its protein is CASSPPAGLSGNTIYF. The rearrangement uses TRBV18 and TRBJ1-3; D is perhaps TRBD1 (5 bases). Trimming pared 0 bases from V and 1 base from J, leaving 10 bases between. There are 16 residues in the CDR3. Germline V gene lookup returns CDR1 KGHSH and CDR2 LQKENI.

This sequence joins TRBV5-1 and TRBJ1-2; TRBD1 agrees at 9 bases. After removal of 4 bases from V and 8 bases from J, the junction contained 12 bases not matched to a gene. Germline V gene data show CDR1 as SGHRS and CDR2 as YFSETQ. The CDR3 is 15 residues long. In nucleotides, the CDR3 is TGCGCCAGCAGCCAACCGGGACAGGGCGAGTCCGGCTACACCTTC. Translation gives CASSQPGQGESGYTF.

The chain links TRBV27 to TRBJ2-7; 15 bases are a match to TRBD2. Trimming removed 5 bases from V and 4 bases from J; junction bases left unmatched: 3. The CDR3 covers 15 residues. Germline V gene sequence: CDR1 MNHEY, CDR2 SMNVEV (reference sequence). The CDR3 coding sequence is TGTGCCAGCAGTCCGGGACTAGCGGGAGGATACGAGCAGTACTTC. Translation: CASSPGLAGGYEQYF.

V usage is TRBV6-5 and J usage is TRBJ1-1; a possible D gene is TRBD1 (5 bases). Germline assignment: CDR1 MNHEY and CDR2 SVGAGI. Trimming removed 0 bases at V and 8 bases at J, with 13 bases between. The CDR3 has 14 amino acids. This CDR3 reads CASSYSTSRTEAFF. The CDR3 nucleotides are TGTGCCAGCAGTTACTCGACTTCCCGGACAGAAGCTTTCTTT.

In regard to this clone: Its ends do not fully match the called genes, so a read error is possible. Other DNA sequences of this sample code for an identical CDR3. The chain carries TRBV5-6 and TRBJ1-5, with 8 positions matching TRBD1. Germline CDR1 is SGHDT and CDR2 is YYEEEE. The CDR3 extends over 18 amino acids. In DNA, the CDR3 is TGCGCCAGCAGCTTCTTCGGACAGGGAGGGGGTCGGAATCAGCCCCAGCATTTT. Translated: CASSFFGQGGGRNQPQHF.

In this sample, this clone turned up once. The chain joins TRBV7-9 to TRBJ1-4; D might be TRBD1 (6 bases). This CDR3 is built from 15 residues. Germline-derived CDR1 and CDR2 are SEHNR and FQNEAQ (reference sequence). V lost 3 bases and J lost 6, with 14 bases in between. The chain's CDR3 is CASSFGRGADEKLFF. CDR3 nucleotides: TGTGCCAGCAGCTTTGGGAGGGGGGCAGATGAAAAACTGTTTTTT.

In its sample, this clone was seen a few times. This chain links TRBV20-1 with TRBJ2-7; the D gene is possibly TRBD1 (6 bases). Germline lookup yields CDR1 DFQATT and CDR2 SNEGSKA (reference sequence). CDR3 length equals 11 residues. Trimming shortened V by 6 bases and J by 5 bases, and 11 bases separated the two germline ends. The CDR3 sequence: CSAPGTHEQYF. CDR3 sequence (DNA): TGCAGTGCCCCCGGGACACACGAGCAGTACTTC.

The chain combines TRBV6-5 with TRBJ1-1; 8 bases line up with TRBD1. V dropped 8 bases and J dropped 5; count of bases not matched to a gene: 1. Germline loops: CDR1 MNHEY, CDR2 SVGAGI. CDR3 length equals 11 residues. DNA for the CDR3: TGTGCCAGCTACAGGGGGACTGAAGCTTTCTTT. Residues: CASYRGTEAFF.